A single sample is the source of the 28 T cell receptor beta chains below, sequenced in a study of T cell changes during pregnancy in multiple sclerosis. Only in-frame clones appear in the TCRdb table, and some are missing; sequencing was by immunoSEQ multiplex PCR. The profile shows more than 45,000 clones, around 94% of them singletons. Sequenced material: CD4+ T cells from peripheral blood mononuclear cells, taken in the second trimester of pregnancy. These receptors were taken from a female donor with multiple sclerosis, enrolled in a pregnancy study.

The chain couples TRBV14 to TRBJ2-3, with 7 bases fitting TRBD2. With V trimmed by 2 bases and J by 8 bases, 10 bases remained unmatched. The CDR3 consists of 15 residues. CDR1 is SGHDN and CDR2 is FVKESK in the germline V gene. In DNA form, the CDR3 reads TGTGCCAGCAGCCAAAGAGTCCAGGCGGGGGTTACGCAGTATTTT. It specifies CASSQRVQAGVTQYF.

V gene TRBV7-2 combines with J gene TRBJ1-2; 11 bases match TRBD1. J lost 7 bases, V lost 5 bases, and 3 bases had no gene match. Looked up from germline, CDR1 is SGHTA and CDR2 is FQGNSA. The CDR3 length is 13 residues. Written as DNA, the CDR3 is TGTGCCAGCAGCGCCGGGACAGGGGGTGGCTACACCTTC. The encoded protein is CASSAGTGGGYTF.

The V and J genes are TRBV7-8 and TRBJ1-1; D uncertain. The CDR3 totals 14 residues. V lost 2 bases and J 0 bases, leaving 7 bases between the germline ends. Germline loops: CDR1 SGHVS, CDR2 FQNEAQ. The CDR3 DNA reads TGTGCCAGCAGCTTAATTAGTCTGAACACTGAAGCTTTCTTT. This gives the protein CASSLISLNTEAFF.

This clone was picked up one time. The chain links TRBV15 to TRBJ1-1, with D possibly TRBD1 on 6 matching bases. The germline gives CDR1 LNHNV, CDR2 YYDKDF (reference sequence). CDR3 size: 14 residues. V was cut by 2 bases and J by 7 bases, with 14 bases left in between. The CDR3 protein is CATSRSRGANEAFF. CDR3 DNA sequence: TGTGCCACCAGCAGAAGCCGGGGGGCTAATGAAGCTTTCTTT.

This sequence joins TRBV29-1 and TRBJ2-5, with 8 bases that match TRBD1. CDR3 length equals 13 residues. Germline V gene sequence: CDR1 SQVTM, CDR2 ANQGSEA. J gave up 5 bases and V 6 bases, and 8 bases lay outside the gene matches. The CDR3 loop reads CSVGVAGGETQYF. The CDR3, as DNA: TGCAGCGTGGGGGTAGCAGGGGGCGAGACCCAGTACTTC.

The J gene is TRBJ1-2, the V gene TRBV7-2, with D possibly TRBD1 on 6 matching bases. This CDR3 has 13 amino acids. Germline V gene data show CDR1 as SGHTA and CDR2 as FQGNSA. V lost 2 bases and J lost 3, with 7 bases in between. The CDR3 nucleotides are TGTGCCAGCAGCTTAAACAGGGACTATGGCTACACCTTC. It translates to CASSLNRDYGYTF.

In this sample, this clone turned up a few times. This rearrangement joins TRBV28 to TRBJ1-1, with 8 bases matching TRBD1. The CDR3 runs 14 residues. The germline CDR1 and CDR2 sequences are MDHEN and SYDVKM. The V gene end was trimmed by 8 bases and the J gene end by 3 bases; junction bases not matched to a gene: 8. The DNA of the CDR3 is TGTGCCAGCGCCGGACGGACAGGGCACACTGAAGCTTTCTTT. The encoded protein is CASAGRTGHTEAFF.

The chain is built from TRBV5-6 and TRBJ2-2; D ambiguous. The length of the CDR3 is 13 residues. From germline, CDR1 is SGHDT and CDR2 YYEEEE. Trimming stripped 0 bases from V and 7 bases from J, with 7 bases between. CDR3: CASSLVSSGELFF. CDR3 coding DNA: TGTGCCAGCAGCTTGGTCTCCAGCGGGGAGCTGTTTTTT.

The rearrangement uses TRBV7-2 and TRBJ1-2, with 7 bases that match TRBD1. The CDR3 sequence is 15 residues long. V was clipped by 5 bases and J by 3 bases; unmatched bases: 9. CDR1 and CDR2 from the germline V gene are SGHTA and FQGNSA. CDR3 loop: CASSPDDRAYYGYTF. For the CDR3, the DNA is TGTGCCAGCAGCCCCGACGACAGGGCCTACTATGGCTACACCTTC.

This clone appeared a single time. An end of the junction does not agree with germline; a read error may underlie this. CDR3 amino acids: CASSLAANSYEQYF. Written as DNA, the CDR3 is TGTGCTAGCAGCTTAGCGGCCAACTCCTACGAGCAGTACTTC. V is TRBV7-7 and J is TRBJ2-7; maybe TRBD2 (6 bases). This CDR3 is 14 amino acids long. Germline CDR1 is SSHAT and CDR2 is FNYEAQ (reference sequence). The entire variable domain, with the rest obtained from reference TRBV7-7 and TRBJ2-7, is as follows: GAGVSQSPRYKVTKRGQDVTLRCDPISSHATLYWYQQALGQGPEFLTYFNYEAQPDKSGLPSDRFSAERPEGSISTLTIQRTEQRDSAMYRCASSLAANSYEQYFGPGTRLTVT.

The V call is TRBV6-4, the J call TRBJ1-2; 9 bases are shared with TRBD1. The junction had 5 bases not matched to a gene; V was cut back by 5 bases and J by 7 bases. This CDR3 contains 13 residues. In germline, CDR1 is MRHNA, CDR2 SNTAGT. CDR3 amino acids: CASSRTGEGGYTF. The CDR3 coding sequence is TGTGCCAGCAGTCGGACAGGGGAAGGTGGCTACACCTTC.

The chain uses TRBV7-9 and TRBJ2-7; D is perhaps TRBD2 (6 bases). Deletions cut 5 bases from V and 3 bases from J, with 20 bases between. Germline-derived CDR1 and CDR2 are SEHNR and FQNEAQ (reference sequence). CDR3 length equals 16 residues. The CDR3 DNA reads TGTGCCAGCAGCGCTGCCCGCAGCGGGCCGAACTACGAGCAGTACTTC. Amino acids: CASSAARSGPNYEQYF. Complete variable domain (other parts from reference TRBV7-9 and TRBJ2-7): DTGVSQNPRHKITKRGQNVTFRCDPISEHNRLYWYRQTLGQGPEFLTYFQNEAQLEKSRLLSDRFSAERPKGSFSTLEIQRTEQGDSAMYLCASSAARSGPNYEQYFGPGTRLTVT.

The chain couples TRBV27 to TRBJ2-1; TRBD2 agrees at 12 bases. The CDR3 totals 16 residues. CDR1 is MNHEY and CDR2 is SMNVEV in the germline V gene (reference sequence). The J segment lost 2 bases and the V segment lost 4 bases, leaving 3 bases of the junction unmatched. The CDR3 DNA reads as TGTGCCAGCAGTTCCTGGACTAGCGGGGCCTACAATGAGCAGTTCTTC. Residues: CASSSWTSGAYNEQFF.

This chain's CDR3 is CSALRQGLAFF. The CDR3, as DNA: TGCAGTGCGCTCCGACAGGGTTTGGCTTTCTTT. The chain is built from TRBV20-1 and TRBJ1-1; 7 nucleotides agree with TRBD1. V lost 6 bases and J lost 11; bases outside the gene matches: 9. CDR3 length equals 11 residues. The germline gives CDR1 DFQATT, CDR2 SNEGSKA (reference sequence).

The chain recombines TRBV19 with TRBJ1-1; 7 bases fit TRBD1. The germline CDR1 and CDR2 sequences are LNHDA and SQIVND (reference sequence). The CDR3 is made up of 15 amino acids. The V gene end was trimmed by 2 bases and the J gene end by 4 bases; junction bases not matched to a gene: 7. CDR3 in amino acids: CASSIQDRAPTEAFF. DNA of the CDR3: TGTGCCAGTAGTATACAAGACAGGGCCCCCACTGAAGCTTTCTTT.

The rearrangement links TRBV2 to TRBJ2-1, with 8 bases that match TRBD1. The germline CDR1 and CDR2 sequences are SNHLY and FYNNEI. V lost 6 bases to trimming and J lost 2 bases; unmatched junction nucleotides: 3. This CDR3 has 14 residues. CDR3 coding DNA: TGTGCCAGCAGACGGGACAGGCCCTACAATGAGCAGTTCTTC. Translated, it gives CASRRDRPYNEQFF.

This sequence joins TRBV29-1 and TRBJ1-1, with D perhaps matching TRBD1 (5 bases). This CDR3 is built from 12 residues. Trimming removed 6 bases at V and 10 bases at J, with 18 bases between. Germline CDR1 is SQVTM and CDR2 is ANQGSEA. CDR3 in amino acids: CSVDTFRGGAFF. Written as DNA, the CDR3 is TGCAGCGTCGACACGTTTAGGGGTGGAGCTTTCTTT.

The V and J genes are TRBV19 and TRBJ1-1; D is possibly TRBD1 (6 bases). The germline CDR1 and CDR2 sequences are LNHDA and SQIVND (reference sequence). This CDR3 is built from 16 residues. V was clipped by 4 bases and J by 4 bases, with 19 bases between them. CDR3 nucleotide sequence: TGTGCCAGTAGTACTTTCTCAGGGGCTGGTGCCACTGAAGCTTTCTTT. Protein: CASSTFSGAGATEAFF.

In regard to this clone: One end of the junction is discordant with germline, which a read error may explain. This chain links TRBV7-9 with TRBJ2-4; 8 bases align to TRBD1. In germline, CDR1 is SEHNR, CDR2 FQNEAQ (reference sequence). This CDR3 is 11 amino acids long. The CDR3, as DNA: TGTGCCAGCAGCATACCGGGACAGGAGCTATTC. Encoded protein: CASSIPGQELF.

The J gene is TRBJ2-2, the V gene TRBV11-3, with D possibly being TRBD1 (6 bases). Trimming took 3 bases from V and 3 from J, leaving 11 bases between them. Germline V gives CDR1 SGHNT, CDR2 YENEEA. The length of the CDR3 is 15 residues. Here the CDR3 DNA reads TGTGCCAGCAGCTTCTCAGGGGCGGACACCGGGGAGCTGTTTTTT. Translating gives CASSFSGADTGELFF.

The chain joins TRBV2 to TRBJ2-3; 13 bases match TRBD2. Germline values: CDR1 SNHLY, CDR2 FYNNEI. This CDR3 is built from 14 residues. Losses at the gene ends were 3 bases for V and 7 bases for J; bases not matched to a gene: 1. CDR3: CASSEGLAGNTQYF. In DNA form, the CDR3 reads TGTGCCAGCAGTGAGGGACTAGCGGGGAATACGCAGTATTTT.

This clone was counted only a few times. The chain recombines TRBV5-5 with TRBJ1-5; D is unresolved. This CDR3 contains 13 residues. Trimming pared 2 bases from V and 6 bases from J, leaving 9 bases between. Germline V gene data show CDR1 as SGHKS and CDR2 as YYEKEE (reference sequence). CDR3 amino acids: CASSFYGRQPQHF. Here the CDR3 DNA reads TGTGCCAGCAGCTTCTACGGTCGTCAGCCCCAGCATTTT.

The chain is built from TRBV7-9 and TRBJ1-1; a possible D gene is TRBD1 (5 bases). The CDR3 extends over 15 amino acids. Trimming took 2 bases from V and 4 from J, leaving 14 bases between them. Germline CDR1 and CDR2: SEHNR and FQNEAQ (reference sequence). The CDR3 spells CASSLRGTVATEAFF. DNA for the CDR3: TGTGCCAGCAGCTTAAGGGGCACAGTGGCCACTGAAGCTTTCTTT.

The chain combines TRBV11-1 with TRBJ1-2; tentatively, D is TRBD1 (6 bases). The CDR3 sequence is 16 residues long. V lost 1 base, J lost 6 bases, and 18 bases lay in between. Germline CDR1 and CDR2: SGHAT and FQDESV (reference sequence). CDR3 sequence (DNA): TGTGCCAGCAGCTTAGAGTCGGTCGCGGGGGCCGATGGCTACACCTTC. Protein: CASSLESVAGADGYTF.

The chain carries TRBV6-5 and TRBJ2-7; 7 nucleotides align to TRBD1. The ends lost 6 bases at V and 10 bases at J; junction bases unmatched: 12. Germline V gene lookup returns CDR1 MNHEY and CDR2 SVGAGI. The CDR3 runs to 13 residues. CDR3 amino acids: CASRPRQGSTQYF. The DNA for the CDR3 is TGTGCCAGCAGACCCCGACAGGGATCTACACAGTACTTC.

J is TRBJ2-5 and V is TRBV4-3, with D possibly matching TRBD2 (5 bases). Germline-derived CDR1 and CDR2 are LGHNA and YSLEER. Between the trimmed V and J ends, which lost 1 base and 5 bases, there was a span of 14 bases. The CDR3 spans 15 residues. This CDR3 reads CASSQGYGNSETQYF. CDR3 bases: TGCGCCAGCAGCCAAGGGTACGGGAATTCGGAGACCCAGTACTTC.

This chain uses TRBV7-9 with TRBJ2-7; 8 bases map to TRBD1. CDR1 and CDR2 from the germline V gene are SEHNR and FQNEAQ (reference sequence). V shed 0 bases and J 6 bases; nucleotides not matched to a gene: 4. CDR3 length: 14 residues. As DNA, the CDR3 is TGTGCCAGCAGCTTAGCATCCACAGGGGGCGAGCAGTACTTC. Amino acids: CASSLASTGGEQYF.

The J gene is TRBJ2-7, the V gene TRBV19; TRBD2 aligns across 7 bases. V was pared by 4 bases and J by 2 bases, with 5 bases of the junction left unmatched. The CDR3 covers 14 residues. In germline, CDR1 is LNHDA, CDR2 SQIVND (reference sequence). In DNA, the CDR3 is TGTGCCAGTAGTAGCCTAGCGGTTACCTACGAGCAGTACTTC. Amino acids: CASSSLAVTYEQYF.